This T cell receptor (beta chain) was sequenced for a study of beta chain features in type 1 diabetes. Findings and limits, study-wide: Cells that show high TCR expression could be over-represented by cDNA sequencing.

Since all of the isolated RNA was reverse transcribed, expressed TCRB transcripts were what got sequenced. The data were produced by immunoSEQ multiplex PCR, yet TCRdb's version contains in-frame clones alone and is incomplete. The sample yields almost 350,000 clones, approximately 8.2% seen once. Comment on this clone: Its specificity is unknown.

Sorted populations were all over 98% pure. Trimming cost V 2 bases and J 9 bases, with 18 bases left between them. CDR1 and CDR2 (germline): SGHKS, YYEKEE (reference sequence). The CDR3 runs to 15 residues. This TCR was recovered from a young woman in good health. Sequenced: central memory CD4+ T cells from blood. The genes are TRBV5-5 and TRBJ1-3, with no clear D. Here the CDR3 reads CASSLTTDGKGTIYF. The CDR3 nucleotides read TGTGCCAGCAGCTTAACGACCGACGGGAAGGGCACCATATATTTT.